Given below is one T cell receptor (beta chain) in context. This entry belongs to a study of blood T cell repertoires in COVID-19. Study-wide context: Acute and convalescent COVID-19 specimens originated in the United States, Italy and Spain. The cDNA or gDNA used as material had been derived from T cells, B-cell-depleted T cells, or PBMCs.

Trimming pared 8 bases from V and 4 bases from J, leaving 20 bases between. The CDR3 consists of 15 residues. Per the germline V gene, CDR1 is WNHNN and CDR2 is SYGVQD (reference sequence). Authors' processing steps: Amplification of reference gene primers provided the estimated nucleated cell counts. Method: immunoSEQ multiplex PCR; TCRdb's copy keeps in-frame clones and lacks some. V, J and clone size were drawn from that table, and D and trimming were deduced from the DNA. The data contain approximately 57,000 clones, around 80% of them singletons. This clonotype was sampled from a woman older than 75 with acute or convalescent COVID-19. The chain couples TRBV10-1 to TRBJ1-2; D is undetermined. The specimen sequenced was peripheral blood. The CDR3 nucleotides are TGCGCCAGCCACCCCGGCGGGGAAAGTCGCTATGGCTACACCTTC. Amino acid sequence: CASHPGGESRYGYTF.